Listed here are 19 T cell receptor beta chains from one sample, sequenced in a study of T cell responses to AZD1222 COVID-19 vaccine. TCRdb keeps only in-frame clones here, not all; method: immunoSEQ multiplex PCR. The sample carries 100,000 to 150,000 clones, approximately 90% recorded once. The sequences come from peripheral blood, collected 28 days after the second AZD1222 dose. These receptors came from an adult who received the AZD1222 COVID-19 vaccine.

The chain joins TRBV30 to TRBJ2-7; 10 bases fit TRBD1. Looked up from germline, CDR1 is GTSNPN and CDR2 is SVGIG (reference sequence). V trimming: 4 bases; J trimming: 6 bases; junction bases outside the gene matches: 12. This CDR3 is 15 amino acids long. The CDR3 nucleotides read TGTGCCTGGAAATGGGGACAGGGGTTGTTAGGCGAGCAGTACTTC. Protein: CAWKWGQGLLGEQYF.

The chain has TRBV11-2 and TRBJ2-5; TRBD2 matches 12 bases. This CDR3 has 16 residues. The germline V gene has CDR1 SGHAT and CDR2 FQNNGV. V shed 5 bases, J shed 5 bases, and the junction held 9 bases outside the gene matches. The CDR3 bases are TGTGCCAGCAGCCCACCGGGACTAGCGGGCCGGGAGACCCAGTACTTC. This sequence encodes CASSPPGLAGRETQYF. Supplemented by reference TRBV11-2 and TRBJ2-5, the full variable domain reads EAGVAQSPRYKIIEKRQSVAFWCNPISGHATLYWYQQILGQGPKLLIQFQNNGVVDDSQLPKDRFSAERLKGVDSTLKIQPAKLEDSAVYLCASSPPGLAGRETQYFGPGTRLLVL.

The V and J genes are TRBV11-3 and TRBJ2-4; 9 bases line up with TRBD1. Germline CDR1 and CDR2: SGHNT and YENEEA. Losses at the gene ends were 5 bases for V and 6 bases for J; bases not matched to a gene: 14. CDR3 size: 17 residues. For the CDR3, the DNA is TGTGCCAGCAGCGCCCGGCTACAGGGGGCTTTGGGAAACATTCAGTACTTC. Translating it yields CASSARLQGALGNIQYF.

The chain uses TRBV7-9 and TRBJ1-2; D gene ambiguous. Between the trimmed V and J ends, which lost 10 bases and 1 base, there was a span of 22 bases. This CDR3 is 16 amino acids long. The germline V gene has CDR1 SEHNR and CDR2 FQNEAQ (reference sequence). The CDR3 is CATTHQLSTHNYGYTF. The DNA of the CDR3 is TGTGCCACCACACACCAACTCAGTACCCATAACTATGGCTACACCTTC.

The chain employs TRBV6-5 and TRBJ2-7; D possibly corresponds to TRBD2 (7 bases). CDR1 is MNHEY, CDR2 SVGAGI, per germline. CDR3 size: 15 residues. Trimming cost V 4 bases and J 3 bases, with 16 bases left between them. CDR3 protein: CASSSVRGASYEQYF. DNA of the CDR3: TGTGCCAGCAGTTCCGTCCGGGGGGCCAGCTACGAGCAGTACTTC.

The chain joins TRBV3-1 (or the pseudogene TRBV3-2) to TRBJ2-5, with 10 bases that match TRBD2. The CDR3 sequence is 18 residues long. Germline V gene data show CDR1 as LGHDT and CDR2 as YNNKEL (reference sequence). J gave up 0 bases and V 1 base, and 8 bases lay outside the gene matches. The CDR3 nucleotides read TGTGCCAGCAGCCAAGGGTCTAGCGGGGGTCCGTACCAAGAGACCCAGTACTTC. This gives the protein CASSQGSSGGPYQETQYF.

The V call is TRBV5-4, the J call TRBJ2-4; D is uncertain. The CDR3 loop spans 14 amino acids. Germline loops: CDR1 SGHNT, CDR2 YYREEE (reference sequence). Trimming removed 3 bases at V and 0 bases at J, with 7 bases between. CDR3 DNA sequence: TGTGCCAGCAGCTCGTACGTAGCCAAAAACATTCAGTACTTC. Encoded protein: CASSSYVAKNIQYF.

This chain's CDR3 is CASSQDRGFDGYTF. The CDR3 DNA is TGTGCCAGCAGTCAGGACAGGGGGTTCGATGGCTACACCTTC. V usage is TRBV6-5 and J usage is TRBJ1-2, with 10 bases identical to TRBD1. Per the germline V gene, CDR1 is MNHEY and CDR2 is SVGAGI. The CDR3 has 14 amino acids. Trimming removed 5 bases from V and 6 bases from J; junction bases left unmatched: 6.

V is TRBV12-3 or TRBV12-4 and J is TRBJ1-1; the D gene is possibly TRBD1 (5 bases). The CDR3 contains 13 residues. V gave up 5 bases and J gave up 8 bases, with 15 bases separating them. The CDR3 sequence is CASSVTWGGEAFF. In DNA form, the CDR3 reads TGTGCCAGCAGTGTCACATGGGGGGGGGAAGCTTTCTTT.

The chain is built from TRBV5-8 and TRBJ1-3; D gene uncertain. The CDR3 has 12 amino acids. Germline V gives CDR1 SGHTS, CDR2 YDEGEE. Trimming left V 2 bases short and J 4 bases short, with 4 bases between. CDR3 in DNA: TGTGCCAGCAGCTTTGACGGAAACACCATATATTTT. Its translation: CASSFDGNTIYF.

The rearrangement joins TRBV30 to TRBJ1-5, with 8 bases aligning to TRBD1. The germline V gene has CDR1 GTSNPN and CDR2 SVGIG (reference sequence). The CDR3 spans 14 residues. V was pared by 3 bases and J by 5 bases, with 6 bases of the junction left unmatched. This CDR3 reads CAWSLNRGDQPQHF. The DNA for the CDR3 is TGTGCCTGGAGCCTTAACAGGGGGGATCAGCCCCAGCATTTT.

As DNA, the CDR3 is TGTGCCAGCAGCGTAGGCGGGACAGGGGCCAATGAGCAGTTCTTC. It encodes CASSVGGTGANEQFF. The chain combines TRBV9 with TRBJ2-1, with TRBD1 matching over 10 bases. Germline loops: CDR1 SGDLS, CDR2 YYNGEE. The CDR3 is 15 amino acids. The ends lost 0 bases at V and 6 bases at J; junction bases unmatched: 3.

The V call is TRBV2, the J call TRBJ2-5; TRBD1 aligns across 7 bases. This CDR3 spans 13 amino acids. Trimming cost V 7 bases and J 6 bases; bases outside gene matches: 8. Germline values: CDR1 SNHLY, CDR2 FYNNEI. DNA of the CDR3: TGTGCCAGCATGTATGACAGGGAAAAGACCCAGTACTTC. Residues: CASMYDREKTQYF.

The chain joins TRBV28 to TRBJ2-4; D is tentatively TRBD1 or TRBD2 (5 bases each). Germline V gene sequence: CDR1 MDHEN, CDR2 SYDVKM. V lost 3 bases to trimming and J lost 8 bases, with 17 bases between them. The CDR3 is made up of 15 amino acids. CDR3 region: CASSLGPGNRDIQYF. CDR3 bases: TGTGCCAGCAGTTTGGGACCAGGAAATAGGGACATTCAGTACTTC.

The chain recombines TRBV5-1 with TRBJ2-2; D is perhaps TRBD1 (5 bases). V dropped 4 bases and J dropped 1 base, with 11 bases sitting between them. The CDR3 is 15 residues long. The germline gives CDR1 SGHRS, CDR2 YFSETQ. This CDR3 is CASSPQGVNTGELFF. Written as DNA, the CDR3 is TGCGCCAGCAGCCCCCAGGGTGTGAACACCGGGGAGCTGTTTTTT. The variable domain in full, with the rest retrieved from reference TRBV5-1 and TRBJ2-2, is KAGVTQTPRYLIKTRGQQVTLSCSPISGHRSVSWYQQTPGQGLQFLFEYFSETQRNKGNFPGRFSGRQFSNSRSEMNVSTLELGDSALYLCASSPQGVNTGELFFGEGSRLTVL.

The chain is built from TRBV11-2 and TRBJ1-6; 8 bases match TRBD1. V gave up 1 base and J gave up 6 bases; unmatched junction bases: 2. The CDR3 is 15 residues long. CDR1 and CDR2 from the germline V gene are SGHAT and FQNNGV. For the CDR3, the DNA is TGTGCCAGCAGCTTAGTAACAGGGGGTAATTCACCCCTCCACTTT. Its translation is CASSLVTGGNSPLHF.

The V gene is TRBV6-1, the J gene TRBJ1-6; 8 bases line up with TRBD1. Trimming at V came to 2 bases and at J to 7 bases, leaving 1 base not matched to a gene. Per germline, CDR1 MNHNS and CDR2 SASEGT. This CDR3 contains 14 residues. The CDR3 loop reads CASSEQGANSPLHF. CDR3 sequence (DNA): TGTGCCAGCAGTGAACAGGGGGCGAATTCACCCCTCCACTTT.

V gene TRBV28 combines with J gene TRBJ1-1, with D perhaps matching TRBD1 (5 bases). V lost 5 bases to trimming and J lost 1 base, with 11 bases between them. Germline V lookup: CDR1 MDHEN, CDR2 SYDVKM. This CDR3 comprises 14 residues. Here the CDR3 DNA reads TGTGCCAGCAGTCCCGAGACAGCGAACACTGAAGCTTTCTTT. This translates into CASSPETANTEAFF.

The chain is built from TRBV28 and TRBJ2-7; no reliable D call. Per germline, CDR1 MDHEN and CDR2 SYDVKM. V dropped 4 bases and J dropped 3 bases, with 4 bases sitting between them. The CDR3 is 11 residues long. CDR3 protein: CASSSNYEQYF. CDR3 sequence (DNA): TGTGCCAGCAGTTCCAACTACGAGCAGTACTTC. Full variable domain (remainder filled in from reference TRBV28 and TRBJ2-7): DVKVTQSSRYLVKRTGEKVFLECVQDMDHENMFWYRQDPGLGLRLIYFSYDVKMKEKGDIPEGYSVSREKKERFSLILESASTNQTSMYLCASSSNYEQYFGPGTRLTVT.